This TCR beta chain was sequenced for a study of T cells after somatic rescue of genetic block. CDR3 length: 13 residues. Germline CDR1 GTSNPN, CDR2 SVGIG (reference sequence). V was clipped by 4 bases and J by 7 bases, with 13 bases between them. Generated by immunoSEQ multiplex PCR, the TCRdb table keeps only in-frame clones and is missing some. Altogether over 55,000 clones are present, about 92% being singletons, with the ten largest covering around 2.8%. The J gene is TRBJ1-4, the V gene TRBV30; D uncertain. The source material was peripheral blood mononuclear cells (PBMCs). The sequence was obtained from a man aged 35-49 years. CDR3: CAWTRDSGEKLFF. In DNA, the CDR3 is TGTGCCTGGACCCGGGATTCGGGTGAAAAACTGTTTTTT.